The clone carrying this T cell receptor beta chain occurred a few times. This entry comes from a study of identical twins. The CDR3 runs to 16 residues. Germline values: CDR1 DFQATT, CDR2 SNEGSKA (reference sequence). After removal of 4 bases from V and 6 bases from J, the junction contained 14 bases not matched to a gene. TCRdb analysed the 5' RACE reads with MiXCR anew, one entry per CDR3 protein. The sample contains 500,000 to 550,000 distinct CDR3 sequences, about 20% of which appear only once. In addition, the sample was reused for a study of T cells expressing NK-cell markers. Turning to that study: Topping the CD3+CD56-NKG2C+ fraction as well were these clonotypes, in a few donors.

The receptor's source is a woman between 18 and 29 years old in good health. V is TRBV20-1 and J is TRBJ2-3, with 9 bases matching TRBD2. What was sequenced was CD4+ T cells sorted from blood. The CDR3 sequence: CSAIGSGREGRDTQYF. The CDR3, as DNA: TGCAGTGCTATAGGATCGGGGCGGGAGGGCCGCGATACGCAGTATTTT.